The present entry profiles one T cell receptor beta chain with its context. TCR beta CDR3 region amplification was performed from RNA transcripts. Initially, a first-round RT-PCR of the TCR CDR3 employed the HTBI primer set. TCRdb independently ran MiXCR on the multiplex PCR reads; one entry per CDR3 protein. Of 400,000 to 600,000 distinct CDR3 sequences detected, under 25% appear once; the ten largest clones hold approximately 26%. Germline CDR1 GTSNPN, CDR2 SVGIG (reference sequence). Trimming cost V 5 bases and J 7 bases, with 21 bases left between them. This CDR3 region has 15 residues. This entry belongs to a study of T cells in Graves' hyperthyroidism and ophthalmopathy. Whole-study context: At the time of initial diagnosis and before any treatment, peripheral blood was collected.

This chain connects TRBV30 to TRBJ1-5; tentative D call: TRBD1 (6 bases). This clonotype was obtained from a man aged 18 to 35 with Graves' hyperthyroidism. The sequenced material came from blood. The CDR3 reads CAWDWGPAGGQPQHF. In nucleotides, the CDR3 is TGTGCCTGGGATTGGGGACCCGCGGGGGGCCAGCCCCAGCATTTT.